The rows below give T cell receptor beta chains drawn from one sample of a study of blood T cell repertoires in COVID-19. Only in-frame clones appear in the TCRdb table, and some are missing; sequencing was by immunoSEQ multiplex PCR. The sample records about 180,000 clones, 82% being singletons. Sequencing was carried out using peripheral blood. These receptors were collected from a woman between 65 and 79 years old with acute or convalescent COVID-19. Both conserved end residues are part of each CDR3. Each record gives: clone size, D gene, J gene, V gene, CDR3 protein, CDR3 DNA. D genes are given only for firm matches. Not all rows give a size; the values are once, few, many and, for expanded clones, a class.

-	TRBD2	TRBJ2-3	TRBV4-2	CASSPRTSATDTQYF	TGTGCCAGCAGCCCTCGGACTAGCGCCACAGATACGCAGTATTTT
few	-	TRBJ2-1	TRBV2	CASREGGYYNEQFF	TGTGCCAGCAGGGAGGGAGGTTATTACAATGAGCAGTTCTTC
-	TRBD1	TRBJ2-5	TRBV30	CAWSVQGGETQYF	TGTGCCTGGAGTGTACAGGGGGGAGAGACCCAGTACTTC
-	-	TRBJ2-3	TRBV7-9	CASSPAGDSTDTQYF	TGTGCCAGCAGCCCCGCCGGGGATAGCACAGATACGCAGTATTTT
-	-	TRBJ2-1	TRBV18	CASSPMSEIYNEQFF	TGTGCCAGCTCACCCATGAGCGAGATTTACAATGAGCAGTTCTTC
-	TRBD1	TRBJ2-3	TRBV6-4	CASSGTATDTQYF	TGTGCCAGCAGCGGGACAGCTACAGATACGCAGTATTTT
-	-	TRBJ2-1	TRBV9	CASSSRTGNEQFF	TGTGCCAGCAGCTCTCGAACCGGCAATGAGCAGTTCTTC
-	TRBD1	TRBJ1-6	TRBV19	CASSMNLRQGVGSYNSPLHF	TGTGCCAGTAGTATGAATTTGCGGCAGGGGGTTGGGTCCTATAATTCACCCCTCCACTTT
-	-	TRBJ1-6	TRBV6-2/TRBV6-3	CASSYSGRSNSPLHF	TGTGCCAGCAGTTACTCGGGCAGGTCGAATTCACCCCTCCACTTT
-	TRBD1	TRBJ2-5	TRBV7-2	CASSLTGARQETQYF	TGTGCCAGCAGCTTGACAGGGGCGCGCCAAGAGACCCAGTACTTC
-	-	TRBJ2-6	TRBV7-8	CASSADFYSGANVLTF	TGTGCCAGCAGCGCAGACTTTTACTCTGGGGCCAACGTCCTGACTTTC
-	-	TRBJ2-1	TRBV28	CASSLVYLAGSGSTNEQFF	TGTGCCAGCAGTTTGGTCTATTTGGCGGGCAGTGGGTCCACCAATGAGCAGTTCTTC
-	-	TRBJ2-3	TRBV12-3/TRBV12-4	CASALVTDTQYF	TGTGCCAGCGCCTTAGTCACAGATACGCAGTATTTT
-	TRBD2	TRBJ2-7	TRBV27	CATAYSGRTGNEQYF	TGTGCCACCGCTTATAGCGGGAGAACGGGAAACGAGCAGTACTTC
-	-	TRBJ1-2	TRBV24-1	CATSDSGPRQGYGYTF	TGTGCCACCAGTGATTCAGGGCCTCGGCAAGGGTATGGCTACACCTTC
-	TRBD1	TRBJ1-2	TRBV28	CASIPGGAYGYTF	TGTGCCAGCATCCCAGGGGGTGCCTATGGCTACACCTTC
-	TRBD2	TRBJ2-7	TRBV7-2	CASSLEGASGLYEQYF	TGTGCCAGCAGCTTAGAAGGGGCTAGCGGGTTGTACGAGCAGTACTTC
-	TRBD1	TRBJ1-6	TRBV2	CASTWQGAGSPLHF	TGTGCCAGCACGTGGCAGGGGGCGGGTTCACCCCTCCACTTT
-	TRBD1	TRBJ1-2	TRBV19	CASSRGPGQRPYGYTF	TGTGCCAGTAGTCGAGGGCCGGGACAGAGGCCTTATGGCTACACCTTC
-	-	TRBJ2-3	TRBV10-1	CASSTRGGTDTQYF	TGCGCCAGCAGCACCAGGGGAGGCACAGATACGCAGTATTTT
few	TRBD1	TRBJ1-3	TRBV9	CASSVATGQTGNTIYF	TGTGCCAGCAGCGTAGCGACAGGGCAGACTGGAAACACCATATATTTT
-	-	TRBJ1-6	TRBV9	CASSVQGNSPLHF	TGTGCCAGCAGCGTTCAGGGGAATTCACCCCTCCACTTT
-	-	TRBJ2-7	TRBV3-1/TRBV3-2	CASSQATAQPHNF	TGTGCCAGCAGCCAAGCCACAGCTCAGCCCCATAACTTC
-	TRBD1	TRBJ1-6	TRBV18	CASSPYGPGTGGGSPLHF	TGTGCCAGCTCACCCTACGGTCCCGGGACAGGGGGCGGTTCACCCCTCCACTTT
-	-	TRBJ1-6	TRBV6-5	CASSPREWNSPLHF	TGTGCCAGCAGCCCCAGGGAATGGAATTCACCCCTCCACTTT
-	TRBD2	TRBJ2-7	TRBV9	CASSVGTSPEEQYF	TGTGCCAGCAGCGTTGGGACTAGCCCAGAAGAGCAGTACTTC
-	TRBD2	TRBJ2-2	TRBV7-2	CASTLAGAYTGELFF	TGTGCCAGCACCCTAGCGGGAGCGTACACCGGGGAGCTGTTTTTT
-	TRBD2	TRBJ2-3	TRBV12-5	CASGPEGTIGRDF	TGTGCTAGTGGCCCAGAGGGTACCATCGGGAGGGATTTT
-	TRBD2	TRBJ2-7	TRBV7-9	CASSLETSVDEQYF	TGTGCCAGCAGCTTAGAGACTAGCGTCGACGAGCAGTACTTC
-	-	TRBJ1-3	TRBV12-2	CASRPWETEVSGNTIYF	TGTGCAAGTCGCCCCTGGGAGACCGAGGTCTCTGGAAACACCATATATTTT
-	TRBD2	TRBJ2-3	TRBV4-3	CASSLTSGGTDTQYF	TGCGCCAGCAGTTTGACTAGCGGGGGGACAGATACGCAGTATTTT
-	-	TRBJ1-6	TRBV30	CAWSVTRDNSPLHF	TGTGCCTGGAGTGTAACCCGGGATAATTCACCCCTCCACTTT
-	-	TRBJ1-2	TRBV7-2	CASSPRVQGNGYTF	TGTGCCAGCAGCCCTCGGGTACAGGGTAATGGCTACACCTTC
-	-	TRBJ1-6	TRBV7-8	CASSPGRNSPLHF	TGTGCCAGCAGCCCAGGGCGGAATTCACCCCTCCACTTT
-	TRBD1	TRBJ1-5	TRBV18	CASSPRPDRGAGQPQHF	TGTGCCAGCTCACCACGTCCGGACAGGGGGGCGGGTCAGCCCCAGCATTTT
few	-	TRBJ1-3	TRBV5-1	CASSPGAASGNTIYF	TGCGCCAGCAGTCCTGGTGCGGCCTCTGGAAACACCATATATTTT
few	-	TRBJ2-7	TRBV5-5	CASSLTDTYEQYF	TGTGCCAGCAGCTTGACAGATACGTACGAGCAGTACTTC
few	TRBD1	TRBJ1-2	TRBV6-5	CASSQPGQAGGGYTF	TGTGCCAGCAGCCAACCGGGACAGGCAGGAGGGGGCTACACCTTC
-	TRBD1	TRBJ1-1	TRBV27	CASRPNRGRTEAFF	TGTGCCAGCAGGCCTAACAGGGGGCGAACTGAAGCTTTCTTT
-	-	TRBJ1-6	TRBV9	CASSPTDRSYNSPLHF	TGTGCCAGCAGCCCCACTGACAGGTCCTATAATTCACCCCTCCACTTT
-	TRBD2	TRBJ2-7	TRBV18	CASSLQGLAHYEQYF	TGTGCCAGCTCACTACAGGGACTAGCCCACTACGAGCAGTACTTC
-	-	TRBJ2-7	TRBV6-6	CASSLRGVGEQYF	TGTGCCAGCAGCCTGCGGGGCGTGGGCGAGCAGTACTTC
-	TRBD1	TRBJ1-2	TRBV5-4	CASSPIDRGRVKGYTF	TGTGCCAGCAGCCCCATAGACAGGGGGCGCGTTAAAGGCTACACCTTC
-	-	TRBJ1-4	TRBV6-5	CASSYSRSRGNEKLFF	TGTGCCAGCAGTTACTCGAGGTCGAGGGGGAATGAAAAACTGTTTTTT